This T cell receptor beta chain was found in a study of regulatory T cells in long-lasting Graves disease. Building of the TCR beta libraries involved iRepertoire HTBI primers and Arm-PCR of CDR3 regions. Original methodology: Detected in the samples were just over 60 TRBV and under 15 TRBJ segments. TCRdb re-analysed the multiplex PCR reads in MiXCR, keeping a single row per CDR3 protein. In this record, the V and J calls reflect TCRdb's handling and not the investigators' own analysis. The sample includes about 430,000 distinct CDR3 sequences, roughly a fifth seen only once; the top ten take 14%. Germline V gene lookup returns CDR1 SNHLY and CDR2 FYNNEI. The CDR3 sequence is 13 residues long. V was shortened by 7 bases and J by 5 bases, with 13 bases between the two germline ends. Documented time point: persistent/refractory GD, antithyroid drugs over 5 years with positive TRAb. Extracted PBMC RNA gave rise to the TCR library. A volume of roughly 9.9 milliliters of peripheral blood was collected in EDTA tubes.

A note on this clonotype: Its antigen is currently unknown.

General observations from the study: Patients with persistent Graves' had lower TCR diversity than newly diagnosed patients. Under persistent disease, TRBV28, TRBJ1-2 and TRBJ2-5 were used preferentially.

The chain joins TRBV2 to TRBJ2-3; D might be TRBD2 (5 bases). This TCR was recovered from a female donor with Graves disease. The material was peripheral blood mononuclear cells (PBMCs), obtained when the disease was refractory, from a patient treated with antithyroid drugs. CDR3 sequence (DNA): TGTGCCAGCACGGCGTCCCGGGGAGATACGCAGTATTTT. It is translated as CASTASRGDTQYF.